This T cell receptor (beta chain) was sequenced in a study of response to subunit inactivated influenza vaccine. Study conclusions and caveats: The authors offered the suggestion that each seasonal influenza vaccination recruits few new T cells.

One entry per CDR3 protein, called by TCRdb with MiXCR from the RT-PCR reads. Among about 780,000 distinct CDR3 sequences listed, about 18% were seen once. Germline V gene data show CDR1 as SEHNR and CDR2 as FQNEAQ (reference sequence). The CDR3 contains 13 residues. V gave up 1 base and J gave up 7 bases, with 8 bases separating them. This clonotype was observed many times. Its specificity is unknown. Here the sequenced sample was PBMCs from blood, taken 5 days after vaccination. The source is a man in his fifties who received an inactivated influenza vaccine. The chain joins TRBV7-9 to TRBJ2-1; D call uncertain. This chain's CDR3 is CASSLGQWNEQFF. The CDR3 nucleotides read TGTGCCAGCAGCTTAGGGCAGTGGAATGAGCAGTTCTTC. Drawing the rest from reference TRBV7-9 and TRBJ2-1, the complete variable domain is DTGVSQNPRHKITKRGQNVTFRCDPISEHNRLYWYRQTLGQGPEFLTYFQNEAQLEKSRLLSDRFSAERPKGSFSTLEIQRTEQGDSAMYLCASSLGQWNEQFFGPGTRLTVL.